The present T cell receptor (beta chain) was sequenced within a study of blood T cell repertoires in COVID-19. The repertoire was sequenced with immunoSEQ multiplex PCR; TCRdb's copy has only in-frame clones and lacks some. Of 100,000 to 150,000 clones listed, over 60% are singletons. The V gene end was trimmed by 3 bases and the J gene end by 1 base; junction bases not matched to a gene: 0. The germline V gene has CDR1 SGHTS and CDR2 YDEGEE. The CDR3 covers 14 residues. V and J are TRBV5-8 and TRBJ1-2; 10 bases match TRBD1. The sample consisted of peripheral blood. The receptor comes from a woman in her seventies with acute or convalescent COVID-19. The CDR3 DNA reads as TGTGCCAGCAGCTGGACAGGGGGTAACTATGGCTACACCTTC. It is translated as CASSWTGGNYGYTF.